The clone carrying this T cell receptor beta chain was recorded at least ten times. Its antigen is unidentified. The data stem from a study of T cells after yellow fever vaccination. Study results and caveats: Re-detected after boosting: most primary clones, around 97% of CD4 and around 86% of CD8.

Germline V gene data show CDR1 as MNHEY and CDR2 as SMNVEV (reference sequence). CDR3 length: 17 residues. The V gene lost 1 base and the J gene lost 5 bases, with 17 bases spanning the gap. TCRdb recomputed calls from the 5' RACE reads with MiXCR, one row per CDR3 protein. The profile shows over 110,000 distinct CDR3 sequences, around 7.7% of them singletons. The sequence came from a man aged 25-45 years who received the YFV17D yellow fever vaccine. The specimen comprised CD4+ T cells sorted from PBMCs, sampled 5 days after the yellow fever booster vaccination. The chain is built from TRBV27 and TRBJ2-2; a possible D gene is TRBD2 (6 bases). CDR3 sequence: CASSLWSRDFGTGELFF. As DNA, the CDR3 is TGTGCCAGCAGTTTATGGTCCAGGGACTTCGGGACCGGGGAGCTGTTTTTT.